One and the same sample provided the 11 T cell receptor beta chains below, sequenced in a study of T cell responses to AZD1222 COVID-19 vaccine. Clones were read by immunoSEQ multiplex PCR, and TCRdb kept only the in-frame ones, dropping some. The sample lists approximately 140,000 clones, roughly 90% seen once, with approximately 3.3% in the top ten. The specimen was peripheral blood, collected 28 days after the second AZD1222 dose. These receptors were collected from an adult who received the AZD1222 COVID-19 vaccine.

The V call is TRBV2, the J call TRBJ1-3; D unclear. Germline CDR1 is SNHLY and CDR2 is FYNNEI. The CDR3 has 14 residues. Trimming removed 5 bases at V and 0 bases at J, with 8 bases between. The CDR3 DNA reads as TGTGCCAGCAGTATCACTGACTCTGGAAACACCATATATTTT. It yields the protein CASSITDSGNTIYF.

The chain combines TRBV27 with TRBJ1-2; D is ambiguous. Per germline, CDR1 MNHEY and CDR2 SMNVEV (reference sequence). The CDR3 runs to 13 residues. V gave up 8 bases and J gave up 4 bases, with 14 bases separating them. This chain's CDR3 is CASASSTIYGYTF. CDR3 bases: TGTGCCAGCGCCTCCAGTACAATCTATGGCTACACCTTC.

The CDR3 reads CAWSVPGGVVEQYF. The CDR3 bases are TGTGCCTGGAGTGTACCAGGGGGCGTGGTCGAGCAGTACTTC. The chain recombines TRBV30 with TRBJ2-7, with 8 bases identical to TRBD1. Germline-derived CDR1 and CDR2 are GTSNPN and SVGIG (reference sequence). The trim removed 0 bases at V and 6 bases at J, leaving 7 bases unmatched. This CDR3 spans 14 amino acids.

V usage is TRBV3-1 (or the pseudogene TRBV3-2) and J usage is TRBJ2-3, with 8 bases that match TRBD2. Losses at the gene ends were 5 bases for V and 10 bases for J; bases not matched to a gene: 8. Germline V gene lookup returns CDR1 LGHDT and CDR2 YNNKEL (reference sequence). The CDR3 contains 13 residues. The DNA of the CDR3 is TGTGCCAGCAGCTACCAAGCGGGAGCGGCGCAGTATTTT. Protein product: CASSYQAGAAQYF.

This chain uses TRBV13 with TRBJ1-3; the D is unclear. The V and J ends lost 5 bases and 7 bases respectively, with 18 bases between them. Germline V gene sequence: CDR1 PRHDT, CDR2 FYEKMQ (reference sequence). This CDR3 comprises 15 residues. The CDR3 sequence: CASSPRNKIRNTIYF. CDR3 coding DNA: TGTGCCAGCAGCCCCCGTAACAAAATCCGGAACACCATATATTTT.

This chain connects TRBV3-1 (or the pseudogene TRBV3-2) to TRBJ2-3, with 9 bases aligning to TRBD2. CDR1 and CDR2 (germline): LGHDT, YNNKEL (reference sequence). Trimming at V came to 5 bases and at J to 1 base, leaving 4 bases not matched to a gene. The CDR3 extends over 15 amino acids. Written as DNA, the CDR3 is TGTGCCAGCAGCTCCCGGACTAGCGGCACAGATACGCAGTATTTT. It yields the protein CASSSRTSGTDTQYF.

The V call is TRBV5-5, the J call TRBJ1-1; D gene ambiguous. From germline, CDR1 is SGHKS and CDR2 YYEKEE (reference sequence). The CDR3 is made up of 12 amino acids. Trimming removed 4 bases at V and 6 bases at J, with 10 bases between. The CDR3 protein is CASSMVPPEAFF. Here the CDR3 DNA reads TGTGCCAGCAGCATGGTGCCCCCTGAAGCTTTCTTT.

The rearrangement uses TRBV5-1 and TRBJ2-7; 8 bases are shared with TRBD2. The V and J ends lost 3 bases and 2 bases, in that order; junction bases with no gene match: 1. The CDR3 covers 13 residues. Germline V lookup: CDR1 SGHRS, CDR2 YFSETQ. CDR3 in amino acids: CASSSLAAYEQYF. The DNA for the CDR3 is TGCGCCAGCAGCTCACTAGCGGCCTACGAGCAGTACTTC.

This clone was recorded a few times. The gene calls are TRBV13 and TRBJ2-2, with unresolved D. This CDR3 is built from 17 residues. V was trimmed by 5 bases and J by 4 bases, leaving 20 bases between them. CDR1 PRHDT and CDR2 FYEKMQ come from the germline V gene (reference sequence). The CDR3 reads CASSPFLRPGGTGELFF. The CDR3 DNA reads as TGTGCCAGCAGCCCCTTCCTTAGACCAGGTGGCACCGGGGAGCTGTTTTTT.

This chain connects TRBV4-3 to TRBJ2-1; D possibly matches TRBD1 or TRBD2 (5 bases each). CDR3 size: 15 residues. Trimming took off 3 bases at V and 6 bases at J, with 15 bases between the two ends. Germline-derived CDR1 and CDR2 are LGHNA and YSLEER. CDR3 DNA sequence: TGCGCCAGCAGCCAGGGGACGGAGTGGGGCAATGAGCAGTTCTTC. As protein: CASSQGTEWGNEQFF.

The chain recombines TRBV18 with TRBJ1-3; D unresolved. CDR1 is KGHSH, CDR2 LQKENI, per germline. CDR3 length equals 15 residues. V lost 4 bases and J 4 bases, leaving 14 bases between the germline ends. CDR3: CASSRGTTGGNTIYF. In DNA form, the CDR3 reads TGTGCCAGCTCACGCGGTACCACGGGCGGAAACACCATATATTTT.